This T cell receptor (beta chain) appears in the sequencing data of a study of T cell clonality in common variable immunodeficiency. Overall study results and limits: CVID subjects showed higher TCRbeta clonality than healthy controls. Reportedly, TCR beta sequences from common variable immunodeficiency showed fewer deletions and N-nucleotide insertions.

Assay: immunoSEQ multiplex PCR; the TCRdb copy retains only in-frame clones and omits some. The repertoire yields tens of thousands of clones, none seen only once; the top ten contain around 5.4%. This clone was seen ten or more times. Its specificity is unknown. The read finishes 3 residues shy of the CDR3 end, and the germline J gene is used to complete it. V shed 4 bases and J shed 7 bases, with 15 bases lying between them. The germline V gene has CDR1 SGHRS and CDR2 YFSETQ. The CDR3 contains 14 residues. Sample: peripheral blood mononuclear cells. This receptor was taken from a person aged 18 to 70 in good health. The genes are TRBV5-1 and TRBJ2-1; weak D call: TRBD1 (6 bases). The CDR3 here is CASSVTGSQNEQFF. The CDR3 DNA, read in part, is TGCGCCAGCAGCGTTACAGGGAGTCAGAATGAG.